This TCR beta chain was profiled in a study of blood T cell repertoires in COVID-19. Overall study: Donors in the United States, Italy and Spain gave samples during acute or convalescent COVID-19. The cDNA or gDNA used as material had been derived from T cells, B-cell-depleted T cells, or PBMCs.

Original processing methods: Counts of nucleated cells, estimated from reference gene primer amplification, were obtained. TCRdb keeps only in-frame clones here, not all; method: immunoSEQ multiplex PCR. V, J and clone size derive from that table, while D and trimming were established from the DNA sequence. The profile shows tens of thousands of clones, about 87% of them singletons. This CDR3 is 15 amino acids long. Germline V gene data show CDR1 as MDHEN and CDR2 as SYDVKM. Trimming took off 5 bases at V and 0 bases at J, with 13 bases between the two ends. The receptor was isolated from a man aged 45-65 years with active COVID-19. The sequenced sample was peripheral blood. The J gene is TRBJ1-2, the V gene TRBV28, with D possibly being TRBD1 (6 bases). The chain's CDR3 is CASSQPGDTNYGYTF. The CDR3, as DNA: TGTGCCAGCAGTCAACCTGGGGACACTAACTATGGCTACACCTTC.